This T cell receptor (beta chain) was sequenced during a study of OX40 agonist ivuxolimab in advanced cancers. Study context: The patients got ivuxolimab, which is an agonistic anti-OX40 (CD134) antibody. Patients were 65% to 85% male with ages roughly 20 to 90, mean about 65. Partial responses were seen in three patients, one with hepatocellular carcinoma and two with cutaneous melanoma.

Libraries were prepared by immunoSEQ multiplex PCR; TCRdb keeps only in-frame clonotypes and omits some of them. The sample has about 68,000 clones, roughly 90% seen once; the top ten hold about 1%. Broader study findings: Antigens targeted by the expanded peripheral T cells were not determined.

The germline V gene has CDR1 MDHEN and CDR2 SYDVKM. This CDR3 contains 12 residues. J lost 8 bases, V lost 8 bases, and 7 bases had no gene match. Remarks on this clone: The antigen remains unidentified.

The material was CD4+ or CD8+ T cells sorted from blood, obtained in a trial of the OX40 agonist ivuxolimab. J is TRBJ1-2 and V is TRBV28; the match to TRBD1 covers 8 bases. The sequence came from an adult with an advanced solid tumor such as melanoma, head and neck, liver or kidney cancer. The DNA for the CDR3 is TGTGCCAGCGCGTGGACAGGGCTGGGCTACACCTTC. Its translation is CASAWTGLGYTF.